This T cell receptor beta chain originates from a study of cytomegalovirus exposure and HLA in healthy donors. PCR primers comprised 60 Vbeta and 13 Jbeta primers. As handled by the study authors: The authors later counted 65 million to 80 million unique TCR beta chains, 9 million to 12 million of them shared. Profiling relied on immunoSEQ multiplex PCR, and the TCRdb table lists in-frame clones only, not all of them. That table gives V, J and clone size, and the DNA gave D and trimming. The table records fewer than 200,000 clones, roughly 89% of them present only once. Trimming at V came to 2 bases and at J to 0 bases, leaving 1 base not matched to a gene. Germline V gene lookup returns CDR1 SGHDT and CDR2 YYEEEE. The CDR3 is 14 residues long.

The chain recombines TRBV5-6 with TRBJ2-5, with TRBD1 identical over 7 bases. Sequenced sample: PBMCs. This receptor was obtained from a woman aged 25 to 45 in good health and CMV-seronegative. CDR3 bases: TGTGCCAGCAGCTTACAGGGGTACCAAGAGACCCAGTACTTC. Amino acid sequence: CASSLQGYQETQYF. The full variable domain, with the rest looked up from reference TRBV5-6 and TRBJ2-5, is DAGVTQSPTHLIKTRGQQVTLRCSPKSGHDTVSWYQQALGQGPQFIFQYYEEEERQRGNFPDRFSGHQFPNYSSELNVNALLLGDSALYLCASSLQGYQETQYFGPGTRLLVL.